The clone carrying this T cell receptor beta chain was picked up one time. The data are from a study of blood T cell repertoires in COVID-19. Study information: Samples representing acute and convalescent COVID-19 were sourced from the United States, Italy and Spain.

Sequencing used immunoSEQ multiplex PCR; TCRdb keeps in-frame clones, though not all of them. The sample includes some 360,000 clones, approximately 87% of them seen just once. In germline, CDR1 is SGHNT, CDR2 YYREEE (reference sequence). Trimming took 6 bases from V and 5 from J; bases not matched to a gene: 3. CDR3 length equals 13 residues. The material sequenced was peripheral blood. The rearrangement uses TRBV5-4 and TRBJ2-5; TRBD2 agrees at 11 bases. This sequence originates from a woman aged 60-70 years with COVID-19, enrolled during active disease. CDR3: CASTRTSGETQYF. The DNA for the CDR3 is TGTGCCAGCACCCGGACTAGCGGGGAGACCCAGTACTTC.